The 7 T cell receptor beta chains given below trace back to one sample, sequenced in a study of spatial heterogeneity in lung cancer. The time point here: sample taken at primary tumor resection. From the 5' RACE reads, TCRdb called clonotypes with MiXCR, one entry per CDR3 protein. The sample lists 10,000 to 11,000 distinct CDR3 sequences; under 6.5% were seen once. The sequencing used PBMCs, collected at surgery. The receptors were sampled from a male donor with early-stage non-small cell lung cancer.

This clonotype was recorded many times. V is TRBV5-5 and J is TRBJ2-1; D is possibly TRBD1 (5 bases). Germline V gene lookup returns CDR1 SGHKS and CDR2 YYEKEE (reference sequence). There are 15 residues in the CDR3. V dropped 0 bases and J dropped 7 bases, with 14 bases sitting between them. The CDR3 DNA is TGTGCCAGCAGCTTGGGAGGAACCCGACAGAATGAGCAGTTCTTC. Protein: CASSLGGTRQNEQFF. Full variable domain (rest looked up from reference TRBV5-5 and TRBJ2-1): DAGVTQSPTHLIKTRGQQVTLRCSPISGHKSVSWYQQVLGQGPQFIFQYYEKEERGRGNFPDRFSARQFPNYSSELNVNALLLGDSALYLCASSLGGTRQNEQFFGPGTRLTVL.

This clonotype ranks as medium-sized. The chain combines TRBV12-3 or TRBV12-4 with TRBJ2-7; D is possibly TRBD2 (5 bases). The CDR3 is 13 amino acids. Trimming shortened V by 2 bases and J by 3 bases, and 8 bases separated the two germline ends. The CDR3 loop is CASSLRDIYEQYF. In DNA, the CDR3 is TGTGCCAGCAGTTTACGGGATATCTACGAGCAGTACTTC.

This clonotype appeared a few times. The gene calls are TRBV12-3 or TRBV12-4 and TRBJ2-5; D possibly corresponds to TRBD1 (6 bases). Deletions cut 4 bases from V and 2 bases from J, with 23 bases between. This CDR3 is built from 18 residues. The CDR3 DNA sequence: TGTGCCAGCAGTTCATACCTTCTCGGACAGAGTATACAAGAGACCCAGTACTTC. Translating it yields CASSSYLLGQSIQETQYF.

The gene calls are TRBV9 and TRBJ2-5; 10 nucleotides match TRBD1. CDR3 length equals 13 residues. J was trimmed by 10 bases and V by 3 bases; bases with no gene match: 6. Looked up from germline, CDR1 is SGDLS and CDR2 is YYNGEE. The CDR3 DNA is TGTGCCAGCAGCGGCGACAGGGGGCCCGGCCAGTACTTC. It yields the protein CASSGDRGPGQYF.

By proportion, this clonotype is medium-sized. This chain joins TRBV9 and TRBJ2-1; TRBD2 aligns across 7 bases. The CDR3 runs to 12 residues. V shed 3 bases and J 12 bases; nucleotides not matched to a gene: 6. Germline CDR1 and CDR2: SGDLS and YYNGEE. CDR3 in amino acids: CASSGSGIGQFF. In DNA form, the CDR3 reads TGTGCCAGCAGCGGGAGCGGGATAGGGCAGTTCTTC.

This clonotype was seen many times. The V call is TRBV4-2, the J call TRBJ2-1, with 8 bases aligning to TRBD2. Germline loops: CDR1 LGHNA, CDR2 YNFKEQ. J lost 1 base, V lost 5 bases, and 7 bases had no gene match. CDR3 length: 16 residues. Written as DNA, the CDR3 is TGTGCCAGCAGCTACCGGACTAGCTCATCCTACAATGAGCAGTTCTTC. It yields the protein CASSYRTSSSYNEQFF.

This clonotype was counted at least ten times. The gene calls are TRBV3-1 and TRBJ2-7; 10 bases align to TRBD2. The CDR3 sequence is 16 residues long. CDR1 is LGHDT and CDR2 is YNNKEL in the germline V gene (reference sequence). After removal of 2 bases from V and 3 bases from J, the junction contained 7 bases not matched to a gene. CDR3 nucleotide sequence: TGTGCCAGCAGCCAAACAATCCTAGCGGGAGTCTACGAGCAGTACTTC. Translating gives CASSQTILAGVYEQYF.